Listed here is a single T cell receptor (beta chain). These data belong to a study of blood T cell repertoires in COVID-19. Germline CDR1 reads MNHNY; CDR2 reads SVGAGI (reference sequence). With 5 bases removed from V and 3 bases from J, the gap between germline ends came to 7 bases. CDR3 size: 12 residues. The Seattle site enrolled patients during active infection and followed them longitudinally. Profiling relied on immunoSEQ multiplex PCR, and the TCRdb table lists in-frame clones only, not all of them. The sample comprises roughly 290,000 clones, around nine tenths of which are singletons, and 6.5% to 8% rests with the top ten.

The source of this sequence is a woman aged 30 to 39 with COVID-19, enrolled during active disease. The sequencing sample was made of peripheral blood. The gene calls are TRBV6-6 and TRBJ1-1, with D uncertain. The CDR3 nucleotides read TGTGCCAGCAGTGTTAGTTACACTGAAGCTTTCTTT. This translates into CASSVSYTEAFF.